This TCR beta chain emerged from a study of blood T cell repertoires in COVID-19 (TCRdb year 2020). Turning to the overall study: Samples from collaborators originated in the United States, Italy and Spain and spanned both the acute and convalescent phases of COVID-19. The repertoires were made available in a free public database intended to serve as a resource for research on the immune response to SARS-CoV-2. A de-identified subject ID, COVID-19 status, age in years and sex were almost always included in the sample metadata. HLA class I and class II types, where available, came from metadata supplied by the sample provider rather than from assay-based typing. Deeply sampled blood TCRbeta repertoires from subjects exposed to, actively infected with, or recovered from COVID-19 were included in the dataset. The material from the prospective study consisted of cDNA or gDNA derived from T cells, B-cell-depleted T cells, or PBMCs. Samples came from the ongoing ImmuneRACE study (first 160 participants) plus 1,254 subjects from 6 global collaborators. General study outcomes and caveats: The quantity of clinical and demographic metadata differed by source and by participant and was supplied without curation.

Each collaborating institution followed its own protocols to collect whole blood in K2EDTA tubes. For TCRbeta analysis, collaborators shipped samples as frozen whole blood, isolated PBMCs, or DNA extracted from either of those sample types. The immunoSEQ Assay, a bias-controlled multiplex PCR, was used to amplify TCRbeta CDR3 regions from genomic DNA. Concerning the study's data processing: Within the assay, amplification of reference gene primers was used to estimate how many nucleated cells each sample contained. To quantify the absolute abundance of each unique TCRbeta CDR3 rearrangement, sequence reads were collapsed and filtered. For each sample, productive Simpson clonality was calculated as the square root of Simpson's diversity index across productive rearrangements. TCRdb provides this immuneACCESS table in a form limited to in-frame rearrangements. Some clones are lacking; in checked studies, under half of them reflect an unresolved V gene, and why the rest are absent is not known. The DNA gave D and trimming, while V, J and clone size come from that table. In this sample the table shows hundreds of thousands of clones, about nine tenths of which occur a single time. The ten largest clones capture more than 1.4% of the sample.

Concerning this clone itself: There is no known antigen for this receptor. One base away there is no much larger clone; base qualities are not given.

Sequenced: peripheral blood. The TCR was taken from a woman aged 25 to 39 with active or convalescent COVID-19.

The CDR3 region: CASSQSAIVGGAKNIQYF. The nucleotides are TGCGCCAGCAGTCAATCGGCCATTGTGGGGGGAGCCAAAAACATTCAGTACTTC. In this chain, TRBV23-1 is recombined with TRBJ2-4; matching of 6 bases hints at TRBD2 as the D gene. TRBV23-1 is an open reading frame whose function is uncertain. V lost 0 bases and J lost 0 bases; the stretch between them is 15 bases long. The CDR3 has 18 amino acids, counting the end cysteine and phenylalanine. Just the 54-base CDR3 DNA is kept, in frame starting at base 1.